Below, 12 T cell receptor beta chains from the same sample are listed, as sequenced in a study of blood T cell repertoires in COVID-19. Profiling relied on immunoSEQ multiplex PCR, and the TCRdb table lists in-frame clones only, not all of them. This sample has about 170,000 clones; approximately 83% occur once, and the top ten carry 9.5% to 13%. Sequencing was performed on peripheral blood. These receptors came from a man aged 65 to 79 with active or convalescent COVID-19.

The chain is built from TRBV24-1 and TRBJ2-2; D unclear. V lost 5 bases to trimming and J lost 5 bases, with 8 bases between them. The CDR3 consists of 13 residues. Germline V gene sequence: CDR1 KGHDR, CDR2 SFDVKD. The CDR3 DNA reads TGTGCCACCAGTGTCTCTGCGACCGGGGAGCTGTTTTTT. Its protein product is CATSVSATGELFF.

This chain connects TRBV28 to TRBJ1-2; TRBD1 aligns across 10 bases. The CDR3 spans 15 residues. Germline CDR1 reads MDHEN; CDR2 reads SYDVKM. V was clipped by 6 bases and J by 5 bases; unmatched bases: 9. This chain's CDR3 is CASRIRTGGIYGYTF. CDR3 bases: TGTGCCAGCAGGATCCGGACAGGGGGAATATATGGCTACACCTTC.

The V gene is TRBV5-1, the J gene TRBJ2-7; TRBD1 is a possible D gene (5 bases). V was cut by 7 bases and J by 2 bases, with 13 bases left in between. Germline V gene data show CDR1 as SGHRS and CDR2 as YFSETQ. The length of the CDR3 is 13 residues. CDR3: CASQESGTYEQYF. CDR3 sequence (DNA): TGCGCCAGCCAAGAGTCAGGGACCTACGAGCAGTACTTC.

V usage is TRBV29-1 and J usage is TRBJ1-5, with D hard to call. V was clipped by 2 bases and J by 11 bases, with 16 bases between them. Germline V gene sequence: CDR1 SQVTM, CDR2 ANQGSEA. This CDR3 is 13 amino acids long. In DNA form, the CDR3 reads TGCAGCGTTGAAACGGAGGGCGATTCGGCCCAGCATTTT. Amino acids: CSVETEGDSAQHF.

The chain uses TRBV18 and TRBJ2-2; D not certain. V lost 2 bases and J lost 3, with 7 bases in between. The germline gives CDR1 KGHSH, CDR2 LQKENI. This CDR3 is 14 amino acids long. CDR3: CASSPALYTGELFF. The CDR3 nucleotides read TGTGCCAGCTCACCAGCTCTATACACCGGGGAGCTGTTTTTT.

V usage is TRBV10-3 and J usage is TRBJ1-6; maybe TRBD1 (6 bases). The CDR3 has 16 amino acids. V gave up 3 bases and J gave up 4 bases, with 13 bases separating them. CDR1 and CDR2 from the germline V gene are ENHRY and SYGVKD. The CDR3 here is CAISEQGSQYNSPLHF. Written as DNA, the CDR3 is TGTGCCATCAGTGAACAGGGATCGCAGTATAATTCACCCCTCCACTTT.

The chain carries TRBV28 and TRBJ2-7; D may be TRBD2 (5 bases). The CDR3 is 12 amino acids. V lost 8 bases and J 7 bases, leaving 15 bases between the germline ends. CDR1 MDHEN and CDR2 SYDVKM come from the germline V gene. The CDR3 here is CASQLLGREQYF. Here the CDR3 DNA reads TGTGCCAGCCAACTCCTTGGGAGAGAGCAGTACTTC.

The chain recombines TRBV30 with TRBJ1-4; 7 bases align to TRBD1. CDR3 size: 15 residues. Germline V gene lookup returns CDR1 GTSNPN and CDR2 SVGIG (reference sequence). After removal of 1 base from V and 4 bases from J, the junction contained 6 bases not matched to a gene. CDR3 amino acids: CAWSGGTAINEKLFF. Here the CDR3 DNA reads TGTGCCTGGAGTGGCGGGACAGCGATTAATGAAAAACTGTTTTTT.

This chain connects TRBV24-1 to TRBJ2-2; 10 positions agree with TRBD1. The CDR3 is 16 residues long. The trim removed 4 bases at V and 3 bases at J, leaving 4 bases unmatched. CDR1 and CDR2 (germline): KGHDR, SFDVKD. The CDR3 loop is CATSDADRGYTGELFF. In DNA form, the CDR3 reads TGTGCCACCAGTGACGCGGACAGGGGGTACACCGGGGAGCTGTTTTTT.

The rearrangement links TRBV5-3 to TRBJ1-2; D may be TRBD1 (6 bases). TRBV5-3 is identified as an open reading frame with a role that is uncertain. Between the trimmed V and J ends, which lost 2 bases and 1 base, there was a span of 15 bases. The length of the CDR3 is 16 residues. CDR3 nucleotide sequence: TGTGCCAGAAGCTTACAACAGGGTAAGGATAACTATGGCTACACCTTC. It yields the protein CARSLQQGKDNYGYTF.

The chain is built from TRBV6-5 and TRBJ1-5; D not certain. V gave up 6 bases and J gave up 2 bases, with 11 bases separating them. The germline CDR1 and CDR2 sequences are MNHEY and SVGAGI. The CDR3 has 14 amino acids. The chain's CDR3 is CASRSTGGNQPQHF. The CDR3 DNA reads as TGTGCCAGCAGATCGACCGGGGGCAATCAGCCCCAGCATTTT.

The chain joins TRBV7-9 to TRBJ2-1; TRBD2 matches 8 bases. The CDR3 contains 16 residues. V shed 0 bases and J 4 bases; nucleotides not matched to a gene: 5. Germline CDR1 SEHNR, CDR2 FQNEAQ (reference sequence). The CDR3 loop is CASSLAVLAAYNEQFF. For the CDR3, the DNA is TGTGCCAGCAGCTTAGCAGTACTAGCGGCTTACAATGAGCAGTTCTTC.